These T cell receptor beta chains were read from a single sample in a study of T cells in tumors and immune-related adverse events. Profiling relied on immunoSEQ multiplex PCR, and the TCRdb table lists in-frame clones only, not all of them. This repertoire shows 20,000 to 25,000 clones, 80% to 95% found once; its top ten account for 1.3% to 1.5%. The source material was lymph node tissue, sampled from a patient treated with anti-PD-1 therapy. The receptors stem from a female donor with metastatic renal cell carcinoma. Each CDR3 is given with its conserved first and last residue. The D gene is left open where the match is weak. Clone size is not always given. Where it is, it says once, few, many or a class for expanded clones.

j_call	d_call	v_call	clone_size	cdr3_aa	cdr3_nt
TRBJ2-7	.	TRBV7-9	once	CASSGAGTYEQYF	TGTGCCAGCAGTGGGGCAGGGACCTACGAGCAGTACTTC
TRBJ2-7	.	TRBV7-7	.	CASSLDPSREQYF	TGTGCTAGCAGCTTAGATCCTAGCCGCGAGCAGTACTTC
TRBJ2-5	TRBD1	TRBV2	once	CASSGQGSGETQYF	TGTGCCAGCAGTGGACAGGGGTCCGGAGAGACCCAGTACTTC
TRBJ2-7	.	TRBV5-5	.	CASSLISGNDEQYF	TGTGCCAGCAGCTTAATATCGGGCAATGACGAGCAGTACTTC
TRBJ2-1	TRBD1	TRBV2	.	CASSEGQTFNEQFF	TGTGCCAGCAGCGAGGGACAGACATTCAATGAGCAGTTCTTC
TRBJ2-7	TRBD2	TRBV4-2	.	CASSQVGTRDSEQYF	TGTGCCAGCAGCCAAGTCGGGACTAGGGACTCCGAGCAGTACTTC
TRBJ2-7	TRBD1	TRBV7-8	.	CASKSTGQGTKSSYEQYF	TGTGCCAGCAAGTCCACGGGACAGGGCACCAAAAGCTCCTACGAGCAGTACTTC
TRBJ2-5	TRBD2	TRBV14	.	CASSRGTSGGPYQETQYF	TGTGCCAGCAGCCGAGGGACTAGCGGGGGCCCCTACCAAGAGACCCAGTACTTC
TRBJ1-2	.	TRBV7-9	few	CASSSGALGGGYTF	TGTGCCAGCAGTTCCGGGGCCCTCGGCGGTGGCTACACCTTC
TRBJ2-7	TRBD1	TRBV4-1	.	CASSQEIRGGREQYF	TGCGCCAGCAGCCAAGAGATCCGAGGGGGCCGGGAGCAGTACTTC
TRBJ2-7	TRBD1	TRBV7-2	.	CASSFRETGDYEQYF	TGTGCCAGCAGCTTTCGTGAAACAGGGGACTACGAGCAGTACTTC